This entry lists 9 T cell receptor beta chains sequenced from one sample in a study of vaccination and CD4 T cells after COVID-19. The Oncomine TCR Beta short-read assay sequenced DNA from cultured CD4+ T cells. TCRdb reanalysed the PCR reads using MiXCR and keeps one entry per CDR3 protein. This sample has 2,000 to 2,500 distinct CDR3 sequences, with 25% to 30% found just once. These receptors' targets are unknown. Treatment indicated: roughly nine-day PBMC culture with coronavirus spike peptide pools or control peptides (ViraFEST assay). The sequencing here drew on CD4+ T cells from blood, cultured in vitro, taken after SARS-CoV-2 vaccination. These receptor sequences come from a human donor who had recovered from COVID-19.

Relative to its sample, this clonotype is medium-sized (0.01 to 0.1%). J is TRBJ2-7 and V is TRBV20-1, with a weak D call TRBD2 (7 bases). The CDR3 loop spans 13 amino acids. From germline, CDR1 is DFQATT and CDR2 SNEGSKA (reference sequence). Trimming took off 1 base at V and 7 bases at J, with 14 bases between the two ends. CDR3 region: CSARGGGQVEQYF. The CDR3 coding sequence is TGCAGTGCTAGAGGGGGGGGCCAGGTGGAGCAGTACTTC.

About this clonotype itself: A clone one base away is much larger, so this may be a read error. The CDR3 nucleotides are TGCAGTGCTGGGCAAGGGTCTATCAGGGAATCACCCCTCCACTTT. Its translation is CSAGQGSIRESPLHF. This sequence joins TRBV20-1 and TRBJ1-6, with a possible D match to TRBD1 (5 bases). The CDR3 totals 15 residues. V was pared by 5 bases and J by 10 bases, with 21 bases between. Germline CDR1 DFQATT, CDR2 SNEGSKA (reference sequence).

This clonotype was recorded a few times. The chain uses TRBV28 and TRBJ2-3; TRBD2 aligns across 9 bases. Germline V gene sequence: CDR1 MDHEN, CDR2 SYDVKM. The CDR3 runs 16 residues. V gave up 5 bases and J gave up 2 bases; unmatched junction bases: 8. The CDR3 region is CASSHLIAGDTDTQYF. CDR3 in DNA: TGTGCCAGCAGTCATCTAATAGCGGGGGACACAGATACGCAGTATTTT.

This clonotype has more than one count but fewer than ten. The chain employs TRBV7-9 and TRBJ2-3, with a tentative D call TRBD2 (6 bases). Germline V lookup: CDR1 SEHNR, CDR2 FQNEAQ (reference sequence). This CDR3 has 14 amino acids. The V end was cut by 3 bases, the J end by 4 bases, with 11 bases between. The CDR3 loop reads CASSLTSMADTQYF. The CDR3 coding sequence is TGTGCCAGCAGCTTGACTAGTATGGCAGATACGCAGTATTTT.

This clonotype was observed once. This chain uses TRBV6-5 with TRBJ1-1; no clear D. Germline lookup yields CDR1 MNHEY and CDR2 SVGAGI. The CDR3 spans 14 residues. V shed 6 bases and J shed 1 base, with 12 bases lying between them. The CDR3 region has the DNA TGTGCCAGCAGCTACGGCTGGGCGAACACTGAAGCTTTCTTT. It is translated as CASSYGWANTEAFF.

This clonotype is classed as medium-sized (0.01 to 0.1%). CDR3 in amino acids: CSAEDREGTEAFF. The CDR3 nucleotides are TGCAGTGCCGAAGACAGGGAGGGCACTGAAGCTTTCTTT. V and J are TRBV20-1 and TRBJ1-1, with 7 bases aligning to TRBD1. J lost 4 bases, V lost 6 bases, and 8 bases had no gene match. Germline CDR1 DFQATT, CDR2 SNEGSKA (reference sequence). The CDR3 is made up of 13 amino acids.

This clonotype is medium-sized. The rearrangement joins TRBV24-1 to TRBJ2-7; 8 nucleotides agree with TRBD1. The CDR3 length is 13 residues. Trimming at V came to 4 bases and at J to 6 bases, leaving 4 bases not matched to a gene. Germline loops: CDR1 KGHDR, CDR2 SFDVKD. The CDR3 DNA follows: TGTGCCACCAGTGACCCGACAGGGGCCGAGCAGTACTTC. Encoded protein: CATSDPTGAEQYF.

J is TRBJ1-6 and V is TRBV6-5; maybe TRBD1 (5 bases). Germline CDR1 reads MNHEY; CDR2 reads SVGAGI. V lost 1 base and J 8 bases, leaving 12 bases between the germline ends. The CDR3 sequence is 15 residues long. CDR3 nucleotides: TGTGCCAGCAGTTACTTAAGTCTGGGGGATTCACCCCTCCACTTT. It specifies CASSYLSLGDSPLHF.

Only one count was recorded for this clonotype. One base away lies a much larger clone, so this may be a sequencing read error. The chain is built from TRBV4-1 and TRBJ2-7; the D is unclear. Per germline, CDR1 MGHRA and CDR2 YSYEKL. The CDR3 has 13 amino acids. Trimming removed 4 bases from V and 4 bases from J, with 11 bases in between. The CDR3 reads CASSRAPRYEQYF. Here the CDR3 DNA reads TGCGCCAGCAGCCGAGCCCCCAGGTACGAGCAGTACTTC.